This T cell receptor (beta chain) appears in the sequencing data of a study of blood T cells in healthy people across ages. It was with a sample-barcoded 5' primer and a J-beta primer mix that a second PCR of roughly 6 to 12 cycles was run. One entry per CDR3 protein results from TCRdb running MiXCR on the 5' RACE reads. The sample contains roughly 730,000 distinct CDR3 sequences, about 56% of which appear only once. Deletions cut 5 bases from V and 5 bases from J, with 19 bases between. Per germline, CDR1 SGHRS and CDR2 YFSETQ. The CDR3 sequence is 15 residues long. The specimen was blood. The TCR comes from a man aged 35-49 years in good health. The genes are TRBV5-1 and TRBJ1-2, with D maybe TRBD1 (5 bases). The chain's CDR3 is CASRPDGTRDYGYTF. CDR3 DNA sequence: TGCGCCAGCAGACCGGATGGGACCCGCGATTATGGCTACACCTTC.